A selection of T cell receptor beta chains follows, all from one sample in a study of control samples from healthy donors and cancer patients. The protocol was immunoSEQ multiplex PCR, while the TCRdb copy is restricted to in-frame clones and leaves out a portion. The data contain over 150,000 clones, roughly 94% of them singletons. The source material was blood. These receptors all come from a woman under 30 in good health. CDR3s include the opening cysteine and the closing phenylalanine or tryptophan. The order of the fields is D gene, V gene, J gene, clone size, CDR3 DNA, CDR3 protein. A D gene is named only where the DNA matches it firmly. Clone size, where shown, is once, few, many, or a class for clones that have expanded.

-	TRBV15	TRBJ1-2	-	TGTGCCACCAGCAGAGATAGAGGGGAATCCTATGGCTACACCTTC	CATSRDRGESYGYTF
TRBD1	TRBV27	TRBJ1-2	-	TGTGCCAGCACTGGTAGGGGGACAGGGGGTGACTACACCTTC	CASTGRGTGGDYTF
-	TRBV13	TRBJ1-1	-	TGTGCCAGCAGCTCGTCTCCGAACACTGAAGCTTTCTTT	CASSSSPNTEAFF
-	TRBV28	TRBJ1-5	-	TGTGCCACCGTTTCACCCGGGGGGTACAGTCAGCCCCAGCATTTT	CATVSPGGYSQPQHF
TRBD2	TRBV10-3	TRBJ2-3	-	TGTGCCATCAGTGGGGCTAGCGGGAGCCCAGATACGCAGTATTTT	CAISGASGSPDTQYF
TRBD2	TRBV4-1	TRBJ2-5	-	TGCGCCAGCAGCCACGCGGGACTAGCGGCAGAGACCCAGTACTTC	CASSHAGLAAETQYF
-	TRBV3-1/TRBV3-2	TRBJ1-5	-	TGTGCCAGCAGCCAAGGACTATATAGCAATCAGCCCCAGCATTTT	CASSQGLYSNQPQHF
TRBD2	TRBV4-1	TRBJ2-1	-	TGCGCCAGCAGCCAATTTAGCGGGAGTCGCTACAATGAGCAGTTCTTC	CASSQFSGSRYNEQFF
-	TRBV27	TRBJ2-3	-	TGTGCCAGCAGTCTATTAGCAGCTAGCACAGATACGCAGTATTTT	CASSLLAASTDTQYF
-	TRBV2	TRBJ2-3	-	TGTGCCAGCACGGAGGGTAGGGGTGATACGCAGTATTTT	CASTEGRGDTQYF
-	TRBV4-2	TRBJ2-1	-	TGTGCCAGCAGCCAGCTGGGGGATCGGGGAAATGAGCAGTTCTTC	CASSQLGDRGNEQFF
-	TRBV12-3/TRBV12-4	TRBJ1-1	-	TGTGCCAGCAGTTTTGGGGGGAACACTGAAGCTTTCTTT	CASSFGGNTEAFF
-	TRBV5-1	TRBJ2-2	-	TGCGCCAGCAGCTTGACAGGGATCACCGGGGAGCTGTTTTTT	CASSLTGITGELFF
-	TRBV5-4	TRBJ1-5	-	TGTCCCGCCCGGGGGGATAGCAATCAGCCCCAGCATTTT	CPARGDSNQPQHF
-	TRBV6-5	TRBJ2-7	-	TGTGCCAGCAGCGCCCTTACAGGGCCCTACGAGCAGTACTTC	CASSALTGPYEQYF
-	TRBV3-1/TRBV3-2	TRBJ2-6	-	TGTGCCAGCAGCCAAGAATCCAGTTCGGCTGGGGCCAACGTCCTGACTTTC	CASSQESSSAGANVLTF
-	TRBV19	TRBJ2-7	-	TGTGCCAGTAGTATCTTAGGACAGTCCTACGAGCAGTACTTC	CASSILGQSYEQYF
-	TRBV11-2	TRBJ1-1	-	TGTGCCAGCAGCTCTCGACAGGACACTGAAGCTTTCTTT	CASSSRQDTEAFF
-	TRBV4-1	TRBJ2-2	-	TGCGCCAGCAGCCATGCCGCAATGGGAGGCGGGGAGCTGTTTTTT	CASSHAAMGGGELFF
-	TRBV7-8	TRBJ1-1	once	TGTGCCAGCAGCCTTATGGACAGTAACACTGAAGCTTTCTTT	CASSLMDSNTEAFF
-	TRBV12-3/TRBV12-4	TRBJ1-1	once	TGTGCCAGCAGTTTAAGTGAGGGCACTGAAGCTTTCTTT	CASSLSEGTEAFF
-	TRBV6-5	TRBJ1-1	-	TGTGCCAGCAGTTACTCGAGCGGGGCTAGCGCTGAAGCTTTCTTT	CASSYSSGASAEAFF
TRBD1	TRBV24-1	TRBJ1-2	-	TGTGCCACCAGAGGGACAGGGGATAACTATGGCTACACCTTC	CATRGTGDNYGYTF
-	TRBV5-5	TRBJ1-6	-	TGTGCCAGCAGCCCGTCCCGGTTTAATTCACCCCTCCACTTT	CASSPSRFNSPLHF
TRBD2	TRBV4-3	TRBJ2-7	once	TGCGCCAGCAGCCAATCCCGCGGGAGCGAGCAGTACTTC	CASSQSRGSEQYF
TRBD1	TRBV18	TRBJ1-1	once	TGTGCCAGCTCTATTGCCTGGGCCGACAGGGACCGCACTGAAGCTTTCTTT	CASSIAWADRDRTEAFF
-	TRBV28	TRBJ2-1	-	TGTGCCAGCAGACTAGAGAGGGTCTCCTACAATGAGCAGTTCTTC	CASRLERVSYNEQFF
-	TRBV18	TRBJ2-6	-	TGTGCCAGCTCCCCGATCCCTTCAAACAGTTTTGGGGCCAACGTCCTGACTTTC	CASSPIPSNSFGANVLTF
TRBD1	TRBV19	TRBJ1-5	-	TGTGCCAGTAGATCAGACAGGGGCGGCAATCAGCCCCAGCATTTT	CASRSDRGGNQPQHF
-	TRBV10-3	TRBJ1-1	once	TGTGCCATCACCGGACACAACACTGAAGCTTTCTTT	CAITGHNTEAFF
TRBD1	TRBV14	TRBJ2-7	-	TGTGCCAGCAGCCAAAGGAGACAGGGCGCCTACGAGCAGTACTTC	CASSQRRQGAYEQYF
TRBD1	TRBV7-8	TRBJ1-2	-	TGTGCCAGCAGCTCACAGGGGATCGCTAACTATGGCTACACCTTC	CASSSQGIANYGYTF
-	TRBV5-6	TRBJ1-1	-	TGTGCCAGCAGCTTGTTGGGGGGTGACACTGAAGCTTTCTTT	CASSLLGGDTEAFF
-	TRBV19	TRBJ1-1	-	TGTGCCAGTAGTATAGTCGGCCCCCGAGGCAACACTGAAGCTTTCTTT	CASSIVGPRGNTEAFF
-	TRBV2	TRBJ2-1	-	TGTGCCAGCAGCGCCGGGTCGCAGAATGAGCAGTTCTTC	CASSAGSQNEQFF
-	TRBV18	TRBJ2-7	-	TGTGCCAGCTCCGACTCCTACGAGCAGTACTTC	CASSDSYEQYF
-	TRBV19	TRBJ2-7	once	TGTGCCAGTAGTATTGGGGCCCCGGGAGCCTACGAGCAGTACTTC	CASSIGAPGAYEQYF
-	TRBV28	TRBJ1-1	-	TGTGCCAGCAGTGGGAGCACTGAAGCTTTCTTT	CASSGSTEAFF
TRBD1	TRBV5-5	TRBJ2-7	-	TGTGCCAGCAGCCCGGCGACAGGGCTGATTTACGAGCAGTACTTC	CASSPATGLIYEQYF
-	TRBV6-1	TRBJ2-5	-	TGTGCCAGCAGCCGAGGGGGGTTAGGGCAAGAGACCCAGTACTTC	CASSRGGLGQETQYF
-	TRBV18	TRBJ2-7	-	TGTGCCAGCTCACCACCGATCAGTGAGGGGTACGAGCAGTACTTC	CASSPPISEGYEQYF
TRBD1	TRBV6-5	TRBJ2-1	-	TGTGCCAGCAGGGTAGGGGACAGCTCCTACAATGAGCAGTTCTTC	CASRVGDSSYNEQFF
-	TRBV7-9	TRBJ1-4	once	TGTGCCAGCAGCTGGGGACGGGCCCATAATGAAAAACTGTTTTTT	CASSWGRAHNEKLFF
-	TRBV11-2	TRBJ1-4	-	TGTGCCAGCAGCCCCGAGGGGGGCCCTCATGAAAAACTGTTTTTT	CASSPEGGPHEKLFF
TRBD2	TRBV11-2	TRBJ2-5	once	TGTGCCAGCAGCTTCTCAGGGACTAGAGAAGAGACCCAGTACTTC	CASSFSGTREETQYF
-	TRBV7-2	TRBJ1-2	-	TGTGCCAGCAGCTTCGAACCCCTCAGCTATGGCTACACCTTC	CASSFEPLSYGYTF
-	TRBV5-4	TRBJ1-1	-	TGTGCCAGCAGGCAAACAGGAGCGAACACTGAAGCTTTCTTT	CASRQTGANTEAFF
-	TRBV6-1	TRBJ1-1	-	TGTGCCAGCAGTGAAAGGGGGAGCACTGAAGCTTTCTTT	CASSERGSTEAFF
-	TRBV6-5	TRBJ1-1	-	TGTGCCAGCAGCCGAGGGCACAAGAACACTGAAGCTTTCTTT	CASSRGHKNTEAFF
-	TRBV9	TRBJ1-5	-	TGTGCCAGCAGCGTAGACGGCTACAATCAGCCCCAGCATTTT	CASSVDGYNQPQHF
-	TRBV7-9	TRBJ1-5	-	TGTGCCAGCAGCTTAGGAGGGGGCAATCAGCCCCAGCATTTT	CASSLGGGNQPQHF
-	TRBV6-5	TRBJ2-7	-	TGTGCCAGCAGTTACACAAGTACCTACGAGCAGTACTTC	CASSYTSTYEQYF
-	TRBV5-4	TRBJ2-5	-	TGTGCCAGCAGCCCGGAGGCGGGGCAAGAGACCCAGTACTTC	CASSPEAGQETQYF
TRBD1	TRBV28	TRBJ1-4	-	TGTGCCAGCAGTTCTGATGGGACAGGCATTAATGAAAAACTGTTTTTT	CASSSDGTGINEKLFF
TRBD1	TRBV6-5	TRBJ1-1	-	TGTGCCAGCAGTTACTCTGACAGGGCCACTGAAGCTTTCTTT	CASSYSDRATEAFF